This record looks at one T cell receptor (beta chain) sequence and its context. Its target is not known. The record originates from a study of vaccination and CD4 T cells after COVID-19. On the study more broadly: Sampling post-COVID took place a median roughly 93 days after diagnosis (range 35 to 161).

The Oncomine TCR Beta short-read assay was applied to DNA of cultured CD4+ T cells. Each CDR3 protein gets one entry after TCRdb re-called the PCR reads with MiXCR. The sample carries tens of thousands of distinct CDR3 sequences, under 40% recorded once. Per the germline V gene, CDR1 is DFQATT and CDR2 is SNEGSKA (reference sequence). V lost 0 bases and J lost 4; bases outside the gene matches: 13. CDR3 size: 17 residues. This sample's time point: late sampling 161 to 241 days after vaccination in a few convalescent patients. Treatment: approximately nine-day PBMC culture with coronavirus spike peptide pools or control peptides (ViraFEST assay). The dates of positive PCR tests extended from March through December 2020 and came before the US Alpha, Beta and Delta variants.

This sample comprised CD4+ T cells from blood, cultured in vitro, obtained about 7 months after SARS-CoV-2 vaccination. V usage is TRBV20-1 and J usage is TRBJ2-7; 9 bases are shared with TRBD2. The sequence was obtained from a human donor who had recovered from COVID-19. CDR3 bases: TGCAGTGCTAGAGATCCGAAGACCGGGACTAGCTGGTACGAGCAGTACTTC. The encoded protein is CSARDPKTGTSWYEQYF.